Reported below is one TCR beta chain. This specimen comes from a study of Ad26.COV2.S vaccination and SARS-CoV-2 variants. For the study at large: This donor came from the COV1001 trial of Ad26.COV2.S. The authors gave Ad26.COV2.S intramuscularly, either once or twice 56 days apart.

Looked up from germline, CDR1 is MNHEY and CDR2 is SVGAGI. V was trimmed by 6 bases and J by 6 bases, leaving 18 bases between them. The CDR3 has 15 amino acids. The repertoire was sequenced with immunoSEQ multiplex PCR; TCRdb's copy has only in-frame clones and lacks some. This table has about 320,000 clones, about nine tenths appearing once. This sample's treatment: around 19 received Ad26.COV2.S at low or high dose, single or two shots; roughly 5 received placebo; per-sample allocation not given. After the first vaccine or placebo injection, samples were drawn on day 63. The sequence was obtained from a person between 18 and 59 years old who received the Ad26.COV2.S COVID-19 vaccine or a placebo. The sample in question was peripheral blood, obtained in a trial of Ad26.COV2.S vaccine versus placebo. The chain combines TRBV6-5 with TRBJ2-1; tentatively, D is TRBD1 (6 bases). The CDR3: CASRSQGEVGNEQFF. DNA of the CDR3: TGTGCCAGCAGATCACAGGGAGAGGTGGGCAATGAGCAGTTCTTC.